This TCR beta chain derives from a study of early T cells in non-severe SARS-CoV-2 infection. Turning to the study itself: With bulk RNA from unsorted whole blood as input, sequencing yielded unpaired chains.

Overall study findings and caveats: In VDJdb matching, anti-spike CD8 responses were favored while private and CD4 specificities went missing.

Germline assignment: CDR1 SGDLS and CDR2 YYNGEE. V lost 4 bases and J lost 0, with 14 bases in between. CDR3 length equals 16 residues. Researchers attached unique molecular identifiers to individual cDNA molecules. Using its own MiXCR run on the 5' RACE reads, TCRdb lists one record per CDR3 protein. The sample yields fewer than 80,000 distinct CDR3 sequences, around a tenth seen once. This clonotype was found many times. Antigen specificity is unknown. This clonotype originated in an adult who was a healthcare worker with PCR-confirmed SARS-CoV-2 infection or an uninfected control (not recorded which). The chain carries TRBV9 and TRBJ1-5; D may be TRBD1 (5 bases). Sequencing used whole blood. CDR3 DNA: TGTGCCAGCAGCCCAGGGAGCAGTTTTAGCAATCAGCCCCAGCATTTT. It codes for CASSPGSSFSNQPQHF. Variable domain in full (rest from reference TRBV9 and TRBJ1-5): DSGVTQTPKHLITATGQRVTLRCSPRSGDLSVYWYQQSLDQGLQFLIQYYNGEERAKGNILERFSAQQFPDLHSELNLSSLELGDSALYFCASSPGSSFSNQPQHFGDGTRLSIL.